The 17 T cell receptor beta chains below come from one sample, sequenced in a study of CD8 T cells in ankylosing spondylitis. Each CDR3 protein gets one entry after TCRdb re-called the 5' RACE reads with MiXCR. The table includes 200,000 or so distinct CDR3 sequences, around 13% detected once. The material sequenced was blood, either unsorted or a sorted T cell fraction (not recorded which). The receptors stem from a female donor with ankylosing spondylitis or in good health (not recorded which).

There are many counts of this clonotype. V and J are TRBV7-9 and TRBJ2-1; 7 bases match TRBD2. Germline V CDR1 and CDR2: SEHNR, FQNEAQ (reference sequence). This CDR3 is 14 amino acids long. V lost 5 bases to trimming and J lost 5 bases; unmatched junction nucleotides: 6. CDR3 loop: CASSLTSLNNEQFF. CDR3 DNA sequence: TGTGCCAGCAGCCTGACTAGCTTGAACAATGAGCAGTTCTTC.

The chain combines TRBV6-5 with TRBJ2-3; D is undetermined. The V and J ends lost 5 bases and 6 bases respectively, with 9 bases between them. The CDR3 is 12 amino acids. Germline CDR1 MNHEY, CDR2 SVGAGI. CDR3 region: CASSPNADTQYF. The CDR3 nucleotides are TGTGCCAGCAGTCCGAACGCCGATACGCAGTATTTT.

This clonotype was seen only a few times. The CDR3, as DNA: TGTGCCAGCAGCGATAGCGGGAGGACCACAGATACGCAGTATTTT. This translates into CASSDSGRTTDTQYF. The chain employs TRBV6-1 and TRBJ2-3; 10 bases are shared with TRBD2. Losses at the gene ends were 6 bases for V and 2 bases for J; bases not matched to a gene: 5. CDR1 and CDR2 from the germline V gene are MNHNS and SASEGT. This CDR3 has 15 amino acids.

In its sample, this clonotype was seen a few times. The J gene is TRBJ2-5, the V gene TRBV20-1, with D perhaps matching TRBD2 (6 bases). CDR1 and CDR2 (germline): DFQATT, SNEGSKA (reference sequence). The CDR3 extends over 17 amino acids. Deletions cut 7 bases from V and 5 bases from J, with 29 bases between. The CDR3 reads CSVPPMGGWFSRETQYF. The CDR3 DNA sequence: TGCAGTGTCCCCCCCATGGGGGGTTGGTTTTCGAGGGAGACCCAGTACTTC.

This clonotype has at least ten counts. CDR3 loop: CASSVDTGPYEQYF. The CDR3 bases are TGTGCCAGCAGCGTTGACACGGGCCCCTACGAGCAGTACTTC. V is TRBV7-2 and J is TRBJ2-7; D remains unclear. V was cut by 5 bases and J by 2 bases, with 13 bases left in between. CDR3 length: 14 amino acids. The germline V gene encodes CDR1 SGHTA and CDR2 FQGNSA. The full variable domain, in which reference TRBV7-2 and TRBJ2-7 provide the parts outside the CDR3, is GAGVSQSPSNKVTEKGKDVELRCDPISGHTALYWYRQSLGQGLEFLIYFQGNSAPDKSGLPSDRFSAERTGGSVSTLTIQRTQQEDSAVYLCASSVDTGPYEQYFGPGTRLTVT.

V usage is TRBV5-1 and J usage is TRBJ2-3, with a weak D call TRBD1 (5 bases). Per the germline V gene, CDR1 is SGHRS and CDR2 is YFSETQ. The CDR3 extends over 16 amino acids. Trimming stripped 1 base from V and 1 base from J, with 13 bases between. CDR3 nucleotides: TGCGCCAGCAGCTTGCCCGGACAAGTCGGCACAGATACGCAGTATTTT. It is translated as CASSLPGQVGTDTQYF.

The chain uses TRBV7-6 and TRBJ2-1, with D perhaps matching TRBD1 or TRBD2 (6 bases each). The V gene lost 3 bases and the J gene lost 8 bases, with 23 bases spanning the gap. The CDR3 is made up of 17 amino acids. The germline gives CDR1 SGHVS, CDR2 FNYEAQ. This CDR3 is CASSLRGGGTPRDEQFF. The CDR3 DNA sequence: TGTGCCAGCAGCTTGAGAGGAGGCGGGACACCTAGGGATGAGCAGTTCTTC.

The table lists this clonotype with many counts. At one boundary the junction diverges from the germline segment, which might be a read error. CDR3 nucleotides: TGTGCTAGCAGCCCTCAACTACTAGCGTTCTCCTACAATGAGCAGTTCTTC. It specifies CASSPQLLAFSYNEQFF. V gene TRBV7-7 combines with J gene TRBJ2-1; TRBD2 aligns across 7 bases. CDR1 and CDR2 from the germline V gene are SSHAT and FNYEAQ (reference sequence). This CDR3 is 17 amino acids long. Full variable domain (outside the CDR3, taken from reference TRBV7-7 and TRBJ2-1): GAGVSQSPRYKVTKRGQDVTLRCDPISSHATLYWYQQALGQGPEFLTYFNYEAQPDKSGLPSDRFSAERPEGSISTLTIQRTEQRDSAMYRCASSPQLLAFSYNEQFFGPGTRLTVL.

This clonotype was seen more than once but under ten times. The chain combines TRBV11-2 with TRBJ2-7; no clear D gene. The germline V gene has CDR1 SGHAT and CDR2 FQNNGV. The CDR3 runs to 12 residues. The V and J ends lost 0 bases and 5 bases respectively, with 5 bases between them. CDR3 sequence reads: CASSLDPNEQYF. The CDR3 bases are TGTGCCAGCAGCTTAGATCCCAACGAGCAGTACTTC.

Regarding this clonotype: The CDR3 ends on some other residue instead of the conserved phenylalanine or tryptophan, so this is likely a read error. The DNA is omitted, as the CDR3 cannot be located on it reliably, and the CDR3 follows TCRdb's listing. The chain combines TRBV21-1 with TRBJ2-7; the table calls TRBD2, which could not be checked here. TRBV21-1 is a pseudogene locus. The CDR3 sequence runs 12 residues, both termini included. CDR3 in amino acids: CASSKDSRRDLH.

The table lists this clonotype with many counts. The chain joins TRBV4-2 to TRBJ2-1; 7 positions agree with TRBD2. The CDR3 loop spans 14 amino acids. Germline V gene sequence: CDR1 LGHNA, CDR2 YNFKEQ. The junction had 3 bases not matched to a gene; V was cut back by 4 bases and J by 3 bases. The CDR3 nucleotides read TGTGCCAGCAGCCGCCGGGACTACTACAATGAGCAGTTCTTC. This sequence encodes CASSRRDYYNEQFF.

This clonotype was picked up many times. This sequence joins TRBV20-1 and TRBJ2-7, with D perhaps matching TRBD1 (5 bases). Trimming stripped 2 bases from V and 3 bases from J, with 11 bases between. Looked up from germline, CDR1 is DFQATT and CDR2 is SNEGSKA (reference sequence). The CDR3 contains 13 residues. CDR3 DNA: TGCAGTGCTAGAAGGTATGACAGCTACGAGCAGTACTTC. Translated, it gives CSARRYDSYEQYF.

The sample holds many counts of this clonotype. V is TRBV5-1 and J is TRBJ1-1; a possible D gene is TRBD1 (6 bases). Germline CDR1 reads SGHRS; CDR2 reads YFSETQ. V lost 3 bases and J 1 base, leaving 13 bases between the germline ends. This CDR3 has 15 amino acids. The CDR3 here is CASSSQGPPNTEAFF. The CDR3 bases are TGCGCCAGCAGCTCTCAGGGGCCGCCGAACACTGAAGCTTTCTTT.

The chain links TRBV7-2 to TRBJ2-1, with a weak D call TRBD2 (5 bases). The CDR3 length is 13 residues. Germline V gene lookup returns CDR1 SGHTA and CDR2 FQGNSA. V lost 6 bases and J lost 2, with 8 bases in between. In DNA, the CDR3 is TGTGCCAGCAGATGGCGGGCCTACAATGAGCAGTTCTTC. It is translated as CASRWRAYNEQFF.

The chain has TRBV28 and TRBJ2-7; D is uncertain. V was shortened by 3 bases and J by 6 bases, with 12 bases between the two germline ends. Germline-derived CDR1 and CDR2 are MDHEN and SYDVKM. The CDR3 runs 13 residues. The CDR3 protein is CASSFPHAVEQYF. The CDR3 coding sequence is TGTGCCAGCAGTTTCCCCCACGCCGTCGAGCAGTACTTC.

This clonotype was picked up a small number of times. The genes are TRBV29-1 and TRBJ1-2, with D possibly being TRBD1 (6 bases). V was cut by 4 bases and J by 8 bases, with 11 bases left in between. The V gene's germline CDR1 is SQVTM and CDR2 ANQGSEA. CDR3 length: 11 residues. The CDR3 loop is CSVGTGRGYTF. The DNA of the CDR3 is TGCAGCGTTGGCACAGGGCGGGGCTACACCTTC.

This clonotype came up a few times. V usage is TRBV7-8 and J usage is TRBJ1-5; TRBD1 aligns across 7 bases. This CDR3 is built from 14 residues. The V segment lost 2 bases and the J segment 6 bases; nucleotides outside the gene matches: 4. The germline V gene encodes CDR1 SGHVS and CDR2 FQNEAQ. In DNA form, the CDR3 reads TGTGCCAGCAGCTTAAGGGGGCCGGGTCAGCCCCAGCATTTT. It translates to CASSLRGPGQPQHF.